One sample yielded the 21 T cell receptor beta chains listed below, sequenced in a study of spatial heterogeneity in lung cancer. Study-level points and caveats: Tumors with more nonsynonymous mutations had more expanded intratumoral alpha and beta TCRs.

These TCRs' antigens remain unknown. TCRdb reprocessed the 5' RACE reads via MiXCR and lists one record per CDR3 protein. The sample holds around 95,000 distinct CDR3 sequences, 4.4% seen once. Regarding time point: sample taken at primary tumor resection. This specimen consisted of lung tumor tissue, obtained at surgery. Every receptor here comes from a male donor with early-stage non-small cell lung cancer.

The chain links TRBV12-3 or TRBV12-4 to TRBJ1-5; no firm D call. The CDR3 runs 13 residues. Trimming took 3 bases from V and 5 from J, leaving 8 bases between them. The CDR3, as DNA: TGTGCCAGCAGTTTTAGATTTGATCAGCCCCAGCATTTT. This codes for CASSFRFDQPQHF.

This clonotype was recorded many times. The chain couples TRBV14 to TRBJ2-7; TRBD2 aligns across 9 bases. The V segment lost 6 bases and the J segment 2 bases; nucleotides outside the gene matches: 2. Germline V gene sequence: CDR1 SGHDN, CDR2 FVKESK. CDR3 length: 13 amino acids. The CDR3 here is CASSQREAYEQYF. The DNA of the CDR3 is TGTGCCAGCAGTCAGCGGGAGGCCTACGAGCAGTACTTC.

The table lists this clonotype with a few counts. The chain employs TRBV6-5 and TRBJ2-7, with 11 bases fitting TRBD1. CDR1 is MNHEY and CDR2 is SVGAGI in the germline V gene. CDR3 size: 15 residues. V lost 6 bases, J lost 1 base, and 5 bases stayed unmatched. The CDR3 loop is CASRGQGAASYEQYF. CDR3 bases: TGTGCCAGCAGAGGACAGGGGGCGGCATCCTACGAGCAGTACTTC.

At least ten counts were recorded for this clonotype. The chain couples TRBV15 to TRBJ2-7; either TRBD1 or TRBD2 may fit D (6 bases each). This CDR3 is 17 amino acids long. Trimming removed 5 bases at V and 0 bases at J, with 20 bases between. The V gene's germline CDR1 is LNHNV and CDR2 YYDKDF (reference sequence). CDR3 bases: TGTGCCACCAGCCCTCATGGGGGGCTTGGGAGCTCCTACGAGCAGTACTTC. This encodes CATSPHGGLGSSYEQYF.

Many counts were recorded for this clonotype. The chain links TRBV28 to TRBJ1-5, with D unclear. Germline V gives CDR1 MDHEN, CDR2 SYDVKM. The V and J ends lost 4 bases and 3 bases respectively, with 13 bases between them. The CDR3 contains 15 residues. The CDR3 DNA reads as TGTGCCAGCAGTTCGACAAGCCAGCCCAATCAGCCCCAGCATTTT. Translating it yields CASSSTSQPNQPQHF.

The chain has TRBV27 and TRBJ2-5; D uncertain. Deletions cut 3 bases from V and 4 bases from J, with 12 bases between. This CDR3 is 14 amino acids long. CDR1 MNHEY and CDR2 SMNVEV come from the germline V gene (reference sequence). In DNA, the CDR3 is TGTGCCAGCAGTTTTAGGTACCGCCGAGAGACCCAGTACTTC. Its protein is CASSFRYRRETQYF.

This clonotype showed up many times. V is TRBV28 and J is TRBJ2-7; the match to TRBD2 covers 8 bases. The germline V gene has CDR1 MDHEN and CDR2 SYDVKM. Trimming took 4 bases from V and 3 from J; bases not matched to a gene: 11. This CDR3 has 16 residues. This CDR3 is CASSSEVVLADYEQYF. The DNA for the CDR3 is TGTGCCAGCAGTTCCGAAGTGGTACTAGCGGACTACGAGCAGTACTTC. The full variable domain, with the rest looked up from reference TRBV28 and TRBJ2-7, is DVKVTQSSRYLVKRTGEKVFLECVQDMDHENMFWYRQDPGLGLRLIYFSYDVKMKEKGDIPEGYSVSREKKERFSLILESASTNQTSMYLCASSSEVVLADYEQYFGPGTRLTVT.

This clonotype was recorded at least ten times. The genes are TRBV3-1 and TRBJ2-1; TRBD1 matches 10 bases. Germline assignment: CDR1 LGHDT and CDR2 YNNKEL (reference sequence). The CDR3 has 16 residues. The junction had 7 bases not matched to a gene; V was cut back by 0 bases and J by 8 bases. The CDR3 DNA reads as TGTGCCAGCAGCCAAGAAGGGACAGGGGCTCGAGATGAGCAGTTCTTC. Protein sequence: CASSQEGTGARDEQFF.

This clonotype has ten or more counts. V is TRBV10-3 and J is TRBJ1-2; the match to TRBD1 covers 7 bases. Per the germline V gene, CDR1 is ENHRY and CDR2 is SYGVKD. The V and J ends lost 6 bases and 7 bases, in that order; junction bases with no gene match: 8. The CDR3 extends over 13 amino acids. This CDR3 reads CAISNGQASGYTF. The CDR3 DNA follows: TGTGCCATCAGCAACGGACAGGCCTCTGGCTACACCTTC.

This clonotype was detected ten times or more. The V gene is TRBV19, the J gene TRBJ2-7; D is possibly TRBD1 or TRBD2 (6 bases each). The CDR3 has 15 residues. CDR1 is LNHDA, CDR2 SQIVND, per germline (reference sequence). V was cut by 5 bases and J by 3 bases, with 17 bases left in between. In nucleotides, the CDR3 is TGTGCCAGTAGTCTGTCTGGAGGGGGTCGCTACGAGCAGTACTTC. Amino acids: CASSLSGGGRYEQYF.

The sample holds many counts of this clonotype. This chain connects TRBV5-1 to TRBJ2-7; D is ambiguous. Trimming took off 0 bases at V and 4 bases at J, with 8 bases between the two ends. Per germline, CDR1 SGHRS and CDR2 YFSETQ. This CDR3 region has 13 residues. CDR3 nucleotides: TGCGCCAGCAGCTTGGGTTATGAGTACGAGCAGTACTTC. Translation: CASSLGYEYEQYF.

This clonotype has ten or more counts. The V and J genes are TRBV18 and TRBJ2-2; 7 nucleotides line up with TRBD1. The length of the CDR3 is 15 residues. The junction had 4 bases not matched to a gene; V was cut back by 0 bases and J by 6 bases. Germline lookup yields CDR1 KGHSH and CDR2 LQKENI. The DNA for the CDR3 is TGTGCCAGCTCACCACCGACAGGGTTGTCCGGGGAGCTGTTTTTT. Translation: CASSPPTGLSGELFF.

Many counts were recorded for this clonotype. The CDR3 sequence: CASEETRGSEKLFF. For the CDR3, the DNA is TGTGCCAGCGAGGAGACCCGAGGGAGTGAAAAACTGTTTTTT. The genes are TRBV6-1 and TRBJ1-4; D not certain. The CDR3 runs to 14 residues. The germline V gene encodes CDR1 MNHNS and CDR2 SASEGT. The ends were cut back, 8 bases at V and 7 bases at J, with 17 bases in the middle.

This clonotype was counted at least ten times. The chain is built from TRBV6-5 and TRBJ2-3; TRBD2 might be the D (5 bases). Germline lookup yields CDR1 MNHEY and CDR2 SVGAGI. Between the trimmed V and J ends, which lost 6 bases and 2 bases, there was a span of 15 bases. The CDR3 has 15 amino acids. The CDR3 reads CASSSPSGDTDTQYF. DNA for the CDR3: TGTGCCAGCAGCTCCCCGAGCGGAGACACAGATACGCAGTATTTT.

In its sample, this clonotype was seen a few times. The rearrangement uses TRBV5-1 and TRBJ2-7, with 8 bases lining up with TRBD2. The CDR3 contains 17 residues. Germline trimming cut 3 bases from V and 4 bases from J; bases unmatched to any gene: 15. CDR1 is SGHRS, CDR2 YFSETQ, per germline. The chain's CDR3 is CASSWDLLSGSGYEQYF. As DNA, the CDR3 is TGCGCCAGCAGCTGGGACCTTTTAAGCGGGAGCGGATACGAGCAGTACTTC.

This chain joins TRBV24-1 and TRBJ2-3; TRBD2 aligns across 12 bases. CDR1 KGHDR and CDR2 SFDVKD come from the germline V gene. The CDR3 covers 17 residues. V lost 5 bases and J lost 2; bases outside the gene matches: 7. The CDR3 DNA sequence: TGTGCCACCAGTGGCCTGACTAGCGGGAGTAACACAGATACGCAGTATTTT. This codes for CATSGLTSGSNTDTQYF.

This clonotype was observed at least ten times. This chain uses TRBV18 with TRBJ1-2, with D tentatively TRBD1 (5 bases). Germline V gene data show CDR1 as KGHSH and CDR2 as LQKENI. This CDR3 comprises 13 residues. Trimming cost V 6 bases and J 5 bases, with 13 bases left between them. The CDR3 coding sequence is TGTGCCAGCTCTAATACAGGTTATTATGGCTACACCTTC. This sequence encodes CASSNTGYYGYTF. The full variable domain, in which reference TRBV18 and TRBJ1-2 provide the parts outside the CDR3, is NAGVMQNPRHLVRRRGQEARLRCSPMKGHSHVYWYRQLPEEGLKFMVYLQKENIIDESGMPKERFSAEFPKEGPSILRIQQVVRGDSAAYFCASSNTGYYGYTFGSGTRLTVV.

There are a few counts of this clonotype. The V call is TRBV5-1, the J call TRBJ2-3; 10 nucleotides match TRBD2. Germline values: CDR1 SGHRS, CDR2 YFSETQ. Trimming took 2 bases from V and 5 from J; bases not matched to a gene: 5. The CDR3 spans 15 residues. The CDR3 bases are TGCGCCAGCAGCTTTACTAGCGGGACTCGAGATACGCAGTATTTT. Protein product: CASSFTSGTRDTQYF.

The table lists this clonotype with many counts. The rearrangement links TRBV10-3 to TRBJ2-1, with D tentatively TRBD2 (6 bases). Germline V lookup: CDR1 ENHRY, CDR2 SYGVKD. V was trimmed by 4 bases and J by 2 bases, leaving 12 bases between them. This CDR3 region has 15 residues. This CDR3 is CAISAAGPPYNEQFF. As DNA, the CDR3 is TGTGCCATCAGTGCAGCGGGTCCGCCCTACAATGAGCAGTTCTTC.

This clonotype has a count of ten or more. The chain is built from TRBV6-6 and TRBJ1-2, with 10 bases matching TRBD1. Germline trimming cut 4 bases from V and 4 bases from J; bases unmatched to any gene: 9. Germline CDR1 MNHNY, CDR2 SVGAGI (reference sequence). The CDR3 spans 16 residues. Written as DNA, the CDR3 is TGTGCCAGCAGTTTCGACAGGGGGCGGGTTAGCTATGGCTACACCTTC. It yields the protein CASSFDRGRVSYGYTF.

The chain employs TRBV7-9 and TRBJ2-5; possibly TRBD1 or TRBD2 for D (5 bases each). The CDR3 is 15 amino acids. CDR1 is SEHNR and CDR2 is FQNEAQ in the germline V gene (reference sequence). Between the trimmed V and J ends, which lost 4 bases and 1 base, there was a span of 13 bases. This CDR3 is CASSSTGTPQETQYF. The CDR3 DNA follows: TGTGCCAGCAGCTCGACGGGGACGCCCCAAGAGACCCAGTACTTC.